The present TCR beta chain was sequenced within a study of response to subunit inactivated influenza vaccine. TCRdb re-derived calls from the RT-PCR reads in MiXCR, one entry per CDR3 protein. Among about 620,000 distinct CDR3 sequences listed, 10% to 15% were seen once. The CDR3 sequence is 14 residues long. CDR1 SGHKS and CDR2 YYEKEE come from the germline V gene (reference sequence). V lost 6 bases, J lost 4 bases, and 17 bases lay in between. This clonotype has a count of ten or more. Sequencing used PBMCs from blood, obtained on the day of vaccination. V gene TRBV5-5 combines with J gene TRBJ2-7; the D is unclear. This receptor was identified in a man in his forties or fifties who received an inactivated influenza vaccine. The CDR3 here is CASTLSTDGYEQYF. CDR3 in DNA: TGTGCCAGCACCTTAAGTACGGACGGGTACGAGCAGTACTTC. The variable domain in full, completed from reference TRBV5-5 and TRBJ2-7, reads DAGVTQSPTHLIKTRGQQVTLRCSPISGHKSVSWYQQVLGQGPQFIFQYYEKEERGRGNFPDRFSARQFPNYSSELNVNALLLGDSALYLCASTLSTDGYEQYFGPGTRLTVT.